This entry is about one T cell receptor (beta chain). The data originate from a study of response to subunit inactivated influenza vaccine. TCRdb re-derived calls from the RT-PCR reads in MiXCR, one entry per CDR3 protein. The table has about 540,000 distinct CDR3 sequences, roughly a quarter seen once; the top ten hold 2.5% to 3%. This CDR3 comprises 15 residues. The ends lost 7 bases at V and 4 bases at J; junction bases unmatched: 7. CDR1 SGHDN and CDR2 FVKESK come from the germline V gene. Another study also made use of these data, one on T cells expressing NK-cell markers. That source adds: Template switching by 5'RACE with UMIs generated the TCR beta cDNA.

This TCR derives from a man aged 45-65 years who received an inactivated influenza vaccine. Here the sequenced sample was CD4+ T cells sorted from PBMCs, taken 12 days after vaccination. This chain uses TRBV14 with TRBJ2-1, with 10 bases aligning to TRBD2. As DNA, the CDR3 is TGTGCCAGCAAAAGGGATAGCGGGGGGTACAATGAGCAGTTCTTC. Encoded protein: CASKRDSGGYNEQFF.